This TCR beta chain comes out of a study of OX40 agonist ivuxolimab in advanced cancers. This CDR3 is 14 amino acids long. Germline values: CDR1 SGHAT, CDR2 FQDESV (reference sequence). V lost 3 bases and J lost 5, with 13 bases in between. Only in-frame clones appear in the TCRdb table, and some are missing; sequencing was by immunoSEQ multiplex PCR. Of around 86,000 clones detected, over 65% appear once; the ten largest clones hold around 2.7%. The rearrangement links TRBV11-1 to TRBJ1-2; D possibly corresponds to TRBD1 (6 bases). The clonotype was recovered from an adult with an advanced solid tumor such as melanoma, head and neck, liver or kidney cancer. The specimen was CD4+ or CD8+ T cells sorted from blood, collected in a trial of the OX40 agonist ivuxolimab. The CDR3 reads CASSFSTGHYGYTF. DNA of the CDR3: TGTGCCAGCAGCTTCTCGACAGGCCATTATGGCTACACCTTC.